The text below deals with one T cell receptor beta chain. Its antigen remains unidentified. The data derive from a study of vaccination effects on CD4 cells after COVID-19. Before sequencing took place, the ViraFEST assay used viral peptide pools to expand antigen-specific CD4+ T cells. Following a roughly eleven-day culture, CD4+ T cells were purified. Vaccination of participants consisted of two doses of either the BNT162b2 or mRNA-1273 vaccine. Produced via immunoSEQ multiplex PCR; TCRdb's table is partial and in-frame only. Among around 29,000 clones listed, 65% to 80% were seen once. Germline assignment: CDR1 SGHTA and CDR2 FQGNSA. The junction had 8 bases not matched to a gene; V was cut back by 2 bases and J by 2 bases. This CDR3 has 18 amino acids.

The rearrangement uses TRBV7-2 and TRBJ2-1; 11 bases fit TRBD2. Material: CD4+ T cells from PBMCs cultured with HCoV-NL63 spike peptides, obtained after COVID-19 vaccination. The receptor was derived from a human donor who received a COVID-19 vaccine. The CDR3 region has the DNA TGTGCCAGCAGCTTATACGCTAGCGGGGGGACCACCTACAATGAGCAGTTCTTC. As protein: CASSLYASGGTTYNEQFF.